The sequence of this TCR beta chain was determined in a study of cytomegalovirus exposure and HLA in healthy donors. Looking at the study overall: Researchers previously reported finding 117 million unique TCR beta sequences from 170 million or so T cells. Whole-study findings and limits: It was about 180 TCR beta chains that were listed as cytomegalovirus-associated. Most TCR sequences showed up rarely, but some public TCRs showed up in many donors. CMV serostatus alone was available as immune exposure information.

Trimming left V 1 base short and J 5 bases short, with 11 bases between. Germline V lookup: CDR1 SGHAT, CDR2 FQDESV (reference sequence). The length of the CDR3 is 14 residues. This PCR relied on a set of 60 Vbeta primers and 13 Jbeta primers. Sequencing was performed with immunoSEQ multiplex PCR; in TCRdb, only in-frame clones are kept and a portion is missing. Of under 140,000 clones in the sample, more than 65% are singletons; the top ten hold roughly 6.2%. This clone has just a few counts. The antigen remains undetermined. The chain links TRBV11-1 to TRBJ2-5; a possible D gene is TRBD1 (5 bases). Sequenced material: PBMCs. The clonotype was recovered from a man younger than 45 in good health and CMV-seropositive. The CDR3 DNA reads TGTGCCAGCAGCTTAGATAAGGGGCGGGAGACCCAGTACTTC. Translating gives CASSLDKGRETQYF. Full variable domain (missing parts from reference TRBV11-1 and TRBJ2-5): EAEVAQSPRYKITEKSQAVAFWCDPISGHATLYWYRQILGQGPELLVQFQDESVVDDSQLPKDRFSAERLKGVDSTLKIQPAELGDSAMYLCASSLDKGRETQYFGPGTRLLVL.